One sample yielded the 17 T cell receptor beta chains listed below, sequenced in a study of post-analysis software for immune sequencing data. The study, taken as a whole, reports: Patients used a few TRBV segments, including TRBV5-6, TRBV5-1 and TRBV20-1, more often than controls.

Sequencing libraries made from TCR beta cDNA carried unique molecular identifiers. TCRdb reprocessed the PCR reads via MiXCR and lists one record per CDR3 protein. In the table there are hundreds of thousands of distinct CDR3 sequences, around 53% of which are singletons. The antigens of these receptors remain unknown. Sequences were obtained from blood. All receptors derive from a girl aged 10-17 years with multiple sclerosis.

This clonotype was counted once. This sequence joins TRBV3-1 and TRBJ2-4; maybe TRBD2 (6 bases). The CDR3 covers 17 residues. V lost 1 base and J lost 0, with 13 bases in between. Germline CDR1 LGHDT, CDR2 YNNKEL (reference sequence). DNA of the CDR3: TGTGCCAGCAGCCAAGCAGGAGGAGGGTTAGCCAAAAACATTCAGTACTTC. This gives the protein CASSQAGGGLAKNIQYF.

This clonotype was found a few times. J is TRBJ2-1 and V is TRBV29-1, with 9 bases identical to TRBD2. Per the germline V gene, CDR1 is SQVTM and CDR2 is ANQGSEA. This CDR3 is built from 15 residues. The J segment lost 1 base and the V segment lost 6 bases, leaving 7 bases of the junction unmatched. CDR3 region: CSVAASGASYNEQFF. CDR3 coding DNA: TGCAGCGTCGCTGCTAGCGGGGCGTCCTACAATGAGCAGTTCTTC.

V gene TRBV5-1 combines with J gene TRBJ2-6; D is perhaps TRBD2 (6 bases). Germline lookup yields CDR1 SGHRS and CDR2 YFSETQ. The V and J ends lost 2 bases and 0 bases respectively, with 12 bases between them. The length of the CDR3 is 17 residues. CDR3 nucleotides: TGCGCCAGCAGCTTCGGGACGGGAGTCTCTGGGGCCAACGTCCTGACTTTC. Residues: CASSFGTGVSGANVLTF. The variable domain in full, completed from reference TRBV5-1 and TRBJ2-6, reads KAGVTQTPRYLIKTRGQQVTLSCSPISGHRSVSWYQQTPGQGLQFLFEYFSETQRNKGNFPGRFSGRQFSNSRSEMNVSTLELGDSALYLCASSFGTGVSGANVLTFGAGSRLTVL.

This clonotype was seen a handful of times. This chain links TRBV5-1 with TRBJ2-7; D gene uncertain. V was shortened by 0 bases and J by 1 base, with 8 bases between the two germline ends. CDR3 length: 14 residues. Germline CDR1 and CDR2: SGHRS and YFSETQ. The chain's CDR3 is CASSLGLFSYEQYF. Here the CDR3 DNA reads TGCGCCAGCAGCTTGGGACTTTTTTCCTACGAGCAGTACTTC. Supplemented by reference TRBV5-1 and TRBJ2-7, the full variable domain reads KAGVTQTPRYLIKTRGQQVTLSCSPISGHRSVSWYQQTPGQGLQFLFEYFSETQRNKGNFPGRFSGRQFSNSRSEMNVSTLELGDSALYLCASSLGLFSYEQYFGPGTRLTVT.

The rearrangement links TRBV20-1 to TRBJ2-1, with D unresolved. CDR1 and CDR2 (germline): DFQATT, SNEGSKA (reference sequence). V was clipped by 0 bases and J by 1 base, with 16 bases between them. This CDR3 is 17 amino acids long. For the CDR3, the DNA is TGCAGTGCTAGAGATCGCCTCCCCCGTTCGTCCTACAATGAGCAGTTCTTC. It is translated as CSARDRLPRSSYNEQFF.

The gene calls are TRBV5-1 and TRBJ2-2, with 8 bases identical to TRBD1. Germline assignment: CDR1 SGHRS and CDR2 YFSETQ. Trimming at V came to 4 bases and at J to 1 base, leaving 12 bases not matched to a gene. This CDR3 spans 18 amino acids. This CDR3 is CASSPEGAGGKNTGELFF. The CDR3 DNA is TGCGCCAGCAGCCCCGAAGGGGCAGGGGGCAAGAACACCGGGGAGCTGTTTTTT.

The chain has TRBV29-1 and TRBJ2-7; D unresolved. V was pared by 7 bases and J by 2 bases, with 15 bases between. Germline CDR1 is SQVTM and CDR2 is ANQGSEA. The CDR3 is 13 amino acids. Here the CDR3 DNA reads TGCAGCGCTCGAGATTCCAGAGCCTACGAGCAGTACTTC. It translates to CSARDSRAYEQYF.

The chain links TRBV3-1 to TRBJ2-1, with D unclear. Germline CDR1 and CDR2: LGHDT and YNNKEL (reference sequence). Trimming stripped 3 bases from V and 8 bases from J, with 8 bases between. CDR3 length: 12 amino acids. CDR3 amino acids: CASSQIFDEQFF. The DNA of the CDR3 is TGTGCCAGCAGCCAGATTTTCGATGAGCAGTTCTTC.

This chain's CDR3 is CSVKRGEETQYF. The CDR3 DNA sequence: TGCAGTGTTAAGCGGGGAGAAGAGACCCAGTACTTC. The chain employs TRBV20-1 and TRBJ2-5, with 7 bases identical to TRBD2. This CDR3 comprises 12 residues. The V and J ends lost 7 bases and 3 bases, in that order; junction bases with no gene match: 5. Germline V gives CDR1 DFQATT, CDR2 SNEGSKA (reference sequence).

The sample holds a few counts of this clonotype. The chain joins TRBV12-3 or TRBV12-4 to TRBJ2-4; D gene ambiguous. V gave up 8 bases and J gave up 0 bases, with 11 bases separating them. This CDR3 is 14 amino acids long. The CDR3 DNA follows: TGTGCCAGCTGTCAGACTTTAGCCAAAAACATTCAGTACTTC. Translating it yields CASCQTLAKNIQYF.

The chain is built from TRBV29-1 and TRBJ2-7, with 7 bases that match TRBD1. J gave up 0 bases and V 1 base, and 6 bases lay outside the gene matches. This CDR3 comprises 15 residues. Germline loops: CDR1 SQVTM, CDR2 ANQGSEA. In DNA form, the CDR3 reads TGCAGCGTTGAAGGGGTGAGGGGGCACTCCTACGAGCAGTACTTC. It codes for CSVEGVRGHSYEQYF.

The gene calls are TRBV6-5 and TRBJ2-2; 7 positions agree with TRBD1. The CDR3 loop spans 14 amino acids. The V gene's germline CDR1 is MNHEY and CDR2 SVGAGI. Trimming removed 2 bases from V and 6 bases from J; junction bases left unmatched: 3. In DNA form, the CDR3 reads TGTGCCAGCAGTTACAGGGGGCTGGCCGGGGAGCTGTTTTTT. Translating gives CASSYRGLAGELFF.

The V gene is TRBV28, the J gene TRBJ2-4; 7 nucleotides match TRBD1. Trimming removed 4 bases from V and 1 base from J; junction bases left unmatched: 7. Germline CDR1 MDHEN, CDR2 SYDVKM. This CDR3 spans 16 amino acids. CDR3 DNA sequence: TGTGCCAGCAGTTCCGGACAGGCCTGGGCCAAAAACATTCAGTACTTC. It is translated as CASSSGQAWAKNIQYF.

The V gene is TRBV20-1, the J gene TRBJ1-2; unclear D gene. Germline V gene sequence: CDR1 DFQATT, CDR2 SNEGSKA (reference sequence). The CDR3 sequence is 13 residues long. V shed 6 bases and J shed 7 bases, with 18 bases lying between them. The CDR3 here is CSAVDLNGGGYTF. The CDR3 coding sequence is TGCAGTGCCGTGGACCTCAACGGAGGTGGCTACACCTTC.

The DNA of the CDR3 is TGTGCCAGCAGTTCCAACAGGGGGATCAATCAGCCCCAGCATTTT. Translation gives CASSSNRGINQPQHF. The genes are TRBV6-5 and TRBJ1-5; 8 nucleotides align to TRBD1. Germline CDR1 is MNHEY and CDR2 is SVGAGI. The CDR3 extends over 15 amino acids. V lost 4 bases, J lost 3 bases, and 5 bases stayed unmatched.

The rearrangement uses TRBV2 and TRBJ1-1; TRBD1 might be the D (5 bases). The CDR3 has 13 residues. V gave up 6 bases and J gave up 3 bases, with 11 bases separating them. Germline loops: CDR1 SNHLY, CDR2 FYNNEI. As DNA, the CDR3 is TGTGCCAGCAGAGGCAGGGTGGACACTGAAGCTTTCTTT. Translating it yields CASRGRVDTEAFF.

The chain uses TRBV7-9 and TRBJ2-1, with unresolved D. Trimming stripped 4 bases from V and 5 bases from J, with 9 bases between. The CDR3 contains 13 residues. Germline lookup yields CDR1 SEHNR and CDR2 FQNEAQ (reference sequence). CDR3 protein: CASSSIQHNEQFF. CDR3 in DNA: TGTGCCAGCAGCTCGATACAACACAATGAGCAGTTCTTC.